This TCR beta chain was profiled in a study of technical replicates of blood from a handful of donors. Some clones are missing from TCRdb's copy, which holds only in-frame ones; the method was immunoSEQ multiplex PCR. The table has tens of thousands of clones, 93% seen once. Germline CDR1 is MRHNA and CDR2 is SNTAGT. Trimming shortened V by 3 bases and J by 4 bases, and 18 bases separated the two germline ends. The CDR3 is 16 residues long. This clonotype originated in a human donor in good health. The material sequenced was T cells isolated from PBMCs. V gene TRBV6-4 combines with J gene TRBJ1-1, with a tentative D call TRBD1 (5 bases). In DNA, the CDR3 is TGTGCCAGCAGTGAAAAAGGCGCCCCGGGGGGCACTGAAGCTTTCTTT. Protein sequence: CASSEKGAPGGTEAFF.